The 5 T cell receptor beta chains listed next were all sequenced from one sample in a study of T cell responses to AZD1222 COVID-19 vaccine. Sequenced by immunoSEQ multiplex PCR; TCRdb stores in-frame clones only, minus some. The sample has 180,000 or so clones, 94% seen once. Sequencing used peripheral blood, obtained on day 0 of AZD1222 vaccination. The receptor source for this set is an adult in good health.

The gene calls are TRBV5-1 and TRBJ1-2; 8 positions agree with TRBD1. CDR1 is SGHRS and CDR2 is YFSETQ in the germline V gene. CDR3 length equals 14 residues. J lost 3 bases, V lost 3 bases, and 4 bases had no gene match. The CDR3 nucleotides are TGCGCCAGCAGCTCTGCACAGGGGGACTATGGCTACACCTTC. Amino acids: CASSSAQGDYGYTF.

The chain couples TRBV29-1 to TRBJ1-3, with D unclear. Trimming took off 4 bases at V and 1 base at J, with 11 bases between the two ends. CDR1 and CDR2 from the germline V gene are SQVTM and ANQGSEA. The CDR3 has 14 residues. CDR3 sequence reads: CSVGTRESGNTIYF. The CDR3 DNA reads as TGCAGCGTTGGGACGAGGGAATCTGGAAACACCATATATTTT.

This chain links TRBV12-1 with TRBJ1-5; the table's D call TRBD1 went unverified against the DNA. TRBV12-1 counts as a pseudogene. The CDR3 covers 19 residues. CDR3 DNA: TGTGCCAGCAGCCCCAAGGACAGATGGGCATTGGCGGGCAATCAGCCCCAGCATTTT. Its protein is CASSPKDRWALAGNQPQHF.

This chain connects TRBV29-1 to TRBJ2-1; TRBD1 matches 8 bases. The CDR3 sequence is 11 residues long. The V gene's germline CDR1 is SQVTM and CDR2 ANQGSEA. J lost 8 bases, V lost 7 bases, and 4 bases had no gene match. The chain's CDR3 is CSGSQGDEQFF. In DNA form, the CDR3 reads TGCAGCGGGTCACAGGGGGATGAGCAGTTCTTC.

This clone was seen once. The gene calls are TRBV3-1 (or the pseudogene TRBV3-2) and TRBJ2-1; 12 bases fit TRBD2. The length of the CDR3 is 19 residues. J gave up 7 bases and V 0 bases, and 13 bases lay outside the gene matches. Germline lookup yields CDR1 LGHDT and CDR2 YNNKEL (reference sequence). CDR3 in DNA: TGTGCCAGCAGCCAAGATTGGCTAGCGGGAGGGCCTTTTAGAAATGAGCAGTTCTTC. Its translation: CASSQDWLAGGPFRNEQFF.